The 27 T cell receptor beta chains listed next were all sequenced from one sample in a study of blood T cell repertoires in COVID-19. Clones were read by immunoSEQ multiplex PCR, and TCRdb kept only the in-frame ones, dropping some. The sample lists over 450,000 clones; about 88% were seen once. The sequenced material came from peripheral blood. The receptors come from a man between 18 and 35 years old with COVID-19, enrolled during active disease.

The chain couples TRBV6-1 to TRBJ1-2, with D possibly being TRBD1 (5 bases). This CDR3 spans 13 amino acids. V was pared by 1 base and J by 6 bases, with 9 bases between. Germline-derived CDR1 and CDR2 are MNHNS and SASEGT. The CDR3 sequence: CASSEVIGDGYTF. Here the CDR3 DNA reads TGTGCCAGCAGTGAAGTGATAGGGGATGGCTACACCTTC.

The CDR3 region is CASSVTSGRLAGNTIYF. CDR3 bases: TGTGCCAGCAGCGTCACTTCAGGGAGGTTGGCTGGAAACACCATATATTTT. The chain recombines TRBV7-9 with TRBJ1-3, with a weak D call TRBD1 (5 bases). Germline V lookup: CDR1 SEHNR, CDR2 FQNEAQ (reference sequence). V was shortened by 5 bases and J by 2 bases, with 19 bases between the two germline ends. This CDR3 region has 17 residues.

The rearrangement uses TRBV10-1 and TRBJ2-1, with TRBD1 matching 9 bases. Germline V lookup: CDR1 WNHNN, CDR2 SYGVQD (reference sequence). The CDR3 contains 15 residues. With 4 bases clipped from V and 3 bases from J, the junction kept 4 bases outside the gene matches. The CDR3 DNA is TGCGCCAGCAGTGTAAGGACAGGGGACTACAATGAGCAGTTCTTC. This encodes CASSVRTGDYNEQFF.

The CDR3: CATSETGRSNQPQHF. The CDR3 DNA is TGTGCCACCAGCGAAACAGGGCGTAGCAATCAGCCCCAGCATTTT. V gene TRBV15 combines with J gene TRBJ1-5, with TRBD1 as a possible D gene (6 bases). Germline V gene lookup returns CDR1 LNHNV and CDR2 YYDKDF (reference sequence). The CDR3 runs to 15 residues. Trimming took 5 bases from V and 0 from J, leaving 11 bases between them.

The chain uses TRBV19 and TRBJ2-5, with D perhaps TRBD2 (7 bases). The V and J ends lost 5 bases and 3 bases respectively, with 13 bases between them. Per the germline V gene, CDR1 is LNHDA and CDR2 is SQIVND (reference sequence). The length of the CDR3 is 14 residues. The CDR3 DNA reads as TGTGCCAGTAGTGGGGGGGCGGGAGAAGAGACCCAGTACTTC. This sequence encodes CASSGGAGEETQYF.

The chain links TRBV19 to TRBJ2-4; TRBD2 aligns across 7 bases. The CDR3 has 15 residues. Germline loops: CDR1 LNHDA, CDR2 SQIVND (reference sequence). With 3 bases clipped from V and 4 bases from J, the junction kept 6 bases outside the gene matches. The CDR3 sequence: CASSIRAREKNIQYF. The CDR3 coding sequence is TGTGCCAGTAGTATTAGGGCGCGGGAGAAAAACATTCAGTACTTC. The full variable domain, its missing parts supplied by reference TRBV19 and TRBJ2-4, is DGGITQSPKYLFRKEGQNVTLSCEQNLNHDAMYWYRQDPGQGLRLIYYSQIVNDFQKGDIAEGYSVSREKKESFPLTVTSAQKNPTAFYLCASSIRAREKNIQYFGAGTRLSVL.

V usage is TRBV24-1 and J usage is TRBJ2-3; 9 bases line up with TRBD2. This CDR3 is built from 15 residues. The V and J ends lost 5 bases and 5 bases, in that order; junction bases with no gene match: 7. The V gene's germline CDR1 is KGHDR and CDR2 SFDVKD. The CDR3 sequence is CATSGLAGEVDTQYF. In nucleotides, the CDR3 is TGTGCCACCAGTGGTTTAGCGGGAGAGGTAGATACGCAGTATTTT.

The CDR3 coding sequence is TGTGCCAGCCGGACTAGCGGCACAGATACGCAGTATTTT. Amino acids: CASRTSGTDTQYF. The chain employs TRBV9 and TRBJ2-3, with 9 bases that match TRBD2. The germline V gene has CDR1 SGDLS and CDR2 YYNGEE. V trimming: 7 bases; J trimming: 1 base; junction bases outside the gene matches: 1. The CDR3 length is 13 residues.

The chain joins TRBV29-1 to TRBJ1-2, with 8 bases lining up with TRBD1. Germline V gene lookup returns CDR1 SQVTM and CDR2 ANQGSEA. The length of the CDR3 is 16 residues. V shed 3 bases and J 2 bases; nucleotides not matched to a gene: 11. CDR3 loop: CSVDSPGTGDNYGYTF. The CDR3 DNA follows: TGCAGCGTTGATTCACCCGGGACAGGCGACAACTATGGCTACACCTTC.

The chain carries TRBV11-2 and TRBJ2-1, with 10 bases aligning to TRBD2. Trimming at V came to 5 bases and at J to 6 bases, leaving 13 bases not matched to a gene. CDR1 and CDR2 (germline): SGHAT, FQNNGV. The CDR3 sequence is 17 residues long. The CDR3 is CASSLSSGTSVSNEQFF. The CDR3 DNA is TGTGCCAGCAGCCTATCATCCGGGACTAGCGTATCCAATGAGCAGTTCTTC.

A few counts support this clone. The V and J genes are TRBV5-1 and TRBJ1-4; 9 nucleotides align to TRBD1. The CDR3 totals 14 residues. V shed 2 bases, J shed 8 bases, and the junction held 4 bases outside the gene matches. CDR1 is SGHRS, CDR2 YFSETQ, per germline. CDR3 in DNA: TGCGCCAGCAGCTTACAGGGGGCGCGGGAAAAACTGTTTTTT. This encodes CASSLQGAREKLFF.

The chain couples TRBV7-6 to TRBJ2-5; weak D call: TRBD1 (5 bases). V was trimmed by 0 bases and J by 5 bases, leaving 13 bases between them. CDR1 is SGHVS and CDR2 is FNYEAQ in the germline V gene. The CDR3 spans 15 residues. This chain's CDR3 is CASSLAPGYGETQYF. The DNA for the CDR3 is TGTGCCAGCAGCTTAGCCCCAGGGTACGGCGAGACCCAGTACTTC.

V is TRBV10-3 and J is TRBJ1-2, with D possibly matching TRBD1 (6 bases). Germline V CDR1 and CDR2: ENHRY, SYGVKD. The CDR3 contains 16 residues. Trimming left V 3 bases short and J 0 bases short, with 14 bases between. CDR3: CAISDPGQTTNYGYTF. The DNA of the CDR3 is TGTGCCATCAGTGACCCCGGACAGACTACTAACTATGGCTACACCTTC.

The chain has TRBV28 and TRBJ1-2; 11 bases agree with TRBD1. V lost 3 bases to trimming and J lost 3 bases; unmatched junction nucleotides: 6. The germline CDR1 and CDR2 sequences are MDHEN and SYDVKM. The CDR3 covers 16 residues. The CDR3 DNA reads as TGTGCCAGCAGTTTTCAAGGGACAGGGGGGCACTATGGCTACACCTTC. Encoded protein: CASSFQGTGGHYGYTF.

V is TRBV30 and J is TRBJ2-5, with 14 nucleotides matching TRBD2. Per germline, CDR1 GTSNPN and CDR2 SVGIG (reference sequence). The junction had 12 bases not matched to a gene; V was cut back by 7 bases and J by 5 bases. The CDR3 spans 16 residues. The CDR3 loop is CALGLAGVGLRETQYF. For the CDR3, the DNA is TGTGCCTTGGGACTAGCGGGAGTAGGATTACGGGAGACCCAGTACTTC.

The chain couples TRBV3-1 (or the pseudogene TRBV3-2) to TRBJ2-6; 9 bases are a match to TRBD1. V shed 3 bases, J shed 13 bases, and the junction held 1 base outside the gene matches. CDR3 length equals 12 residues. Per the germline V gene, CDR1 is LGHDT and CDR2 is YNNKEL (reference sequence). Written as DNA, the CDR3 is TGTGCCAGCAGCCAGGGACAGGGTGTCCTGACTTTC. Protein sequence: CASSQGQGVLTF.

This clone was seen only a few times. V usage is TRBV19 and J usage is TRBJ2-7; the D gene is possibly TRBD2 (5 bases). V was trimmed by 3 bases and J by 5 bases, leaving 14 bases between them. This CDR3 spans 14 amino acids. The germline V gene has CDR1 LNHDA and CDR2 SQIVND (reference sequence). The CDR3 sequence: CASSISYGGDEQYF. The CDR3 DNA sequence: TGTGCCAGTAGTATCTCCTACGGAGGTGACGAGCAGTACTTC.

The rearrangement uses TRBV5-6 and TRBJ1-3; D uncertain. Germline loops: CDR1 SGHDT, CDR2 YYEEEE. The CDR3 loop spans 15 amino acids. V lost 1 base to trimming and J lost 4 bases, with 12 bases between them. The CDR3 bases are TGTGCCAGCAGCTTGTTTCATGGCTCCGGAAACACCATATATTTT. The encoded protein is CASSLFHGSGNTIYF.

The chain has TRBV6-4 and TRBJ2-3; 8 nucleotides align to TRBD1. This CDR3 spans 15 amino acids. CDR1 is MRHNA, CDR2 SNTAGT, per germline. Losses at the gene ends were 6 bases for V and 4 bases for J; bases not matched to a gene: 9. The CDR3 region has the DNA TGTGCCAGCAGCCCGACAGGGGACGGTGCAGATACGCAGTATTTT. It codes for CASSPTGDGADTQYF.

The V call is TRBV7-9, the J call TRBJ2-1; D gene unclear. Trimming removed 1 base at V and 7 bases at J, with 11 bases between. Germline V lookup: CDR1 SEHNR, CDR2 FQNEAQ (reference sequence). There are 14 residues in the CDR3. The CDR3 sequence is CASSLVLGANEQFF. The CDR3 region has the DNA TGTGCCAGCAGCTTAGTATTGGGCGCAAATGAGCAGTTCTTC.

On this clone: One end of the junction varies from germline; a read error may be responsible. The chain couples TRBV11-2 to TRBJ2-3; tentatively, D is TRBD1 (5 bases). CDR1 is SGHAT and CDR2 is FQNNGV in the germline V gene. The CDR3 totals 18 residues. In nucleotides, the CDR3 is TGTGCCAGCAGCTTACGTTCAGACTTCTTATCGGACACACATACGCAGTATTTT. Translating gives CASSLRSDFLSDTHTQYF.

The chain joins TRBV5-1 to TRBJ2-2; no reliable D call. In germline, CDR1 is SGHRS, CDR2 YFSETQ. V was pared by 0 bases and J by 5 bases, with 8 bases between. CDR3 length: 14 residues. CDR3 protein: CASSLGSGTGELFF. CDR3 sequence (DNA): TGCGCCAGCAGCTTGGGGAGTGGGACCGGGGAGCTGTTTTTT.

This chain joins TRBV27 and TRBJ2-1; D is undetermined. Germline V gene lookup returns CDR1 MNHEY and CDR2 SMNVEV (reference sequence). The CDR3 is made up of 13 amino acids. V lost 3 bases and J 4 bases, leaving 7 bases between the germline ends. CDR3 nucleotide sequence: TGTGCCAGCAGTTTCTCCCCTTACAATGAGCAGTTCTTC. It is translated as CASSFSPYNEQFF.

The rearrangement links TRBV6-6 to TRBJ1-6; 8 bases fit TRBD1. The germline V gene has CDR1 MNHNY and CDR2 SVGAGI (reference sequence). This CDR3 has 14 residues. The V segment lost 7 bases and the J segment 10 bases; nucleotides outside the gene matches: 9. The CDR3 nucleotides are TGTGCCAGCAAACTCCGGGACAGGAGATCACCCCTCCACTTT. It specifies CASKLRDRRSPLHF.

This rearrangement joins TRBV5-1 to TRBJ2-5, with 10 bases fitting TRBD2. V was pared by 1 base and J by 2 bases, with 5 bases of the junction left unmatched. The CDR3 has 16 amino acids. The germline V gene encodes CDR1 SGHRS and CDR2 YFSETQ. The CDR3 is CASSLQKLAGQETQYF. CDR3 sequence (DNA): TGCGCCAGCAGCTTGCAGAAACTAGCGGGACAAGAGACCCAGTACTTC.

As concerns this clone: Other DNA sequences in the sample encode the same CDR3. The chain links TRBV29-1 to TRBJ2-3, with a possible D match to TRBD2 (7 bases). The CDR3 length is 13 residues. From germline, CDR1 is SQVTM and CDR2 ANQGSEA. Trimming shortened V by 1 base and J by 4 bases, and 9 bases separated the two germline ends. The CDR3 spells CSVEGGGSDTQYF. CDR3 DNA sequence: TGCAGCGTTGAAGGCGGGGGCTCAGATACGCAGTATTTT.

The chain recombines TRBV19 with TRBJ2-2; maybe TRBD2 (6 bases). Between the trimmed V and J ends, which lost 3 bases and 2 bases, there was a span of 16 bases. Germline CDR1 and CDR2: LNHDA and SQIVND (reference sequence). CDR3 length: 17 amino acids. The CDR3 protein is CASSMPPGTYNTGELFF. CDR3 nucleotide sequence: TGTGCCAGTAGTATGCCCCCCGGGACTTATAACACCGGGGAGCTGTTTTTT.